Described below is a single TCR beta chain sequence and its context. Libraries were prepared by immunoSEQ multiplex PCR; TCRdb keeps only in-frame clonotypes and omits some of them. The profile shows approximately 170,000 clones, 91% of them singletons. The sample comes from a study of T cell responses to AZD1222 COVID-19 vaccine. With 2 bases removed from V and 2 bases from J, the gap between germline ends came to 13 bases. The CDR3 contains 16 residues. CDR1 and CDR2 (germline): KGHSH, LQKENI. This receptor was identified in an adult in good health. The sample here was peripheral blood, taken on day 0 of AZD1222 vaccination. This chain links TRBV18 with TRBJ1-5; maybe TRBD1 (6 bases). CDR3 DNA: TGTGCCAGCTCACCAGGGGGAAGGGGGGGCAATCAGCCCCAGCATTTT. It codes for CASSPGGRGGNQPQHF.